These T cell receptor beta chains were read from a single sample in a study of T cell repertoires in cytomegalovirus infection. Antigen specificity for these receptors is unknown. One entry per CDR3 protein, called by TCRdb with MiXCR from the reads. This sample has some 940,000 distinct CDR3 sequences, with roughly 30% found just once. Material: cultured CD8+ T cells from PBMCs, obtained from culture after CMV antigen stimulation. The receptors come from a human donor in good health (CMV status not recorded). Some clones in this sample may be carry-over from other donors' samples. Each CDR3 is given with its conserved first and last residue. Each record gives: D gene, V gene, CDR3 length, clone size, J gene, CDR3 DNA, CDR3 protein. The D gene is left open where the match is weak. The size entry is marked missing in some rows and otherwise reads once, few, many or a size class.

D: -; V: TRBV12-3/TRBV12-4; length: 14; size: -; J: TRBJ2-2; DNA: TGTGCCAGCAGCCCAGGACTCTATTCGGGGGAGCTGTTTTTT; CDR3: CASSPGLYSGELFF
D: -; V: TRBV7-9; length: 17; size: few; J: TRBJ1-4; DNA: TGTGCCAGCAGCTTAGAAGGGGACTGGTCCACTAATGAAAAACTGTTTTTT; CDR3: CASSLEGDWSTNEKLFF
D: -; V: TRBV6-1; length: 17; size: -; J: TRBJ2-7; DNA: TGTGCCAGCAGTGAAGGAGATCTGGGATTGGGACCCTACGAGCAGTACTTC; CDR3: CASSEGDLGLGPYEQYF
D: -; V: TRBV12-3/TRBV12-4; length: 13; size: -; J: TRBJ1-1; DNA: TGTGCCAGCAGCAATCAGGGGAACACTGAAGCTTTCTTT; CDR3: CASSNQGNTEAFF
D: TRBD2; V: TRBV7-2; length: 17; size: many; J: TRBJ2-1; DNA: TGTGCCAGCAGCTTAGTTAGCGGGGGATCGAGGTACAATGAGCAGTTCTTC; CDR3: CASSLVSGGSRYNEQFF
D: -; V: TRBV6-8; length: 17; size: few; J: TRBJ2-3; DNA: TGTGCCAGCAGTGCCTCAGGGTACTTGGCGGTAGCAGATACGCAGTATTTT; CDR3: CASSASGYLAVADTQYF
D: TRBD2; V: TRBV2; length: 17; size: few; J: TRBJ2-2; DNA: TGTGCCAGCAGTGATGGCGGGCTAGCGGACAACACCGGGGAGCTGTTTTTT; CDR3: CASSDGGLADNTGELFF
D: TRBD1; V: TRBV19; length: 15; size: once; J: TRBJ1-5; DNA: TGTGCCAGTAGTTCAGGGACAGGGCGACATCAGCCCCAGCATTTT; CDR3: CASSSGTGRHQPQHF
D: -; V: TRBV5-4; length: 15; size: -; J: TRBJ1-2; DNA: TGTGCCAGCAGCTCTCAGGGGAAAGCCAACTATGGCTACACCTTC; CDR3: CASSSQGKANYGYTF
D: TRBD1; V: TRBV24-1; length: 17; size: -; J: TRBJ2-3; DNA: TGTGCCACCAGTGATTCAGAAGGGGGCCAAGTCCCAGATACGCAGTATTTT; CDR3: CATSDSEGGQVPDTQYF
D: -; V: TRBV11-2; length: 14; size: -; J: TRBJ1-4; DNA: TGTGCCAGCAGCCGCACCGGGAGTGAGGAAAAACTGTTTTTT; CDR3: CASSRTGSEEKLFF
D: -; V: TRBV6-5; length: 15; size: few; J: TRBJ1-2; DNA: TGTGCCAGCAGCGCCACTAGGACAAACCGTGATGGCTACACCTTC; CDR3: CASSATRTNRDGYTF
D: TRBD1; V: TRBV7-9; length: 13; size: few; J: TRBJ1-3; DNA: TGTGCCAGCAGCTTGGGGACAGGGGACACCATATATTTT; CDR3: CASSLGTGDTIYF
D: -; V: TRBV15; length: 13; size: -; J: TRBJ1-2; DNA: TGTGCCACCAGCAGAGTGGTGGGGTATGGCTACACCTTC; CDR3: CATSRVVGYGYTF